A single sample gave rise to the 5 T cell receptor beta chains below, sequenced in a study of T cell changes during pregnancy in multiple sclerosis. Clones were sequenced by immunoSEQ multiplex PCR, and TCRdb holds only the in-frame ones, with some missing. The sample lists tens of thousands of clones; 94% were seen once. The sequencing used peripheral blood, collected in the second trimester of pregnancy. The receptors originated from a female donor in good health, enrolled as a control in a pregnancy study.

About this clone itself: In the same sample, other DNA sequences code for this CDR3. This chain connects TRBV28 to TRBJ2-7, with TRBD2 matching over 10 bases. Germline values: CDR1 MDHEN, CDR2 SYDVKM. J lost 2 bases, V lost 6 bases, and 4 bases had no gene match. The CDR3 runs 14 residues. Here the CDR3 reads CASSPAGGTYEQYF. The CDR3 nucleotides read TGTGCCAGCAGCCCAGCGGGAGGGACCTACGAGCAGTACTTC. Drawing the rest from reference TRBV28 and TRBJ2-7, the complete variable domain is DVKVTQSSRYLVKRTGEKVFLECVQDMDHENMFWYRQDPGLGLRLIYFSYDVKMKEKGDIPEGYSVSREKKERFSLILESASTNQTSMYLCASSPAGGTYEQYFGPGTRLTVT.

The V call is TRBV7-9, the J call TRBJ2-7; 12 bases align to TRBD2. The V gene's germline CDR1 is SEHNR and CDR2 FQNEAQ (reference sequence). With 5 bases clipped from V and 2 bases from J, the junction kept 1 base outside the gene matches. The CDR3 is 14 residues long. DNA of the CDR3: TGTGCCAGCAGCGGACTAGCGGGGACCTACGAGCAGTACTTC. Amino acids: CASSGLAGTYEQYF.

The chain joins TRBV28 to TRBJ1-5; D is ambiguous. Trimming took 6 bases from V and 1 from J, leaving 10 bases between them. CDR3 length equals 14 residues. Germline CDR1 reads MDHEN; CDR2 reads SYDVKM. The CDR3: CASRAPGSNQPQHF. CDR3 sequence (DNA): TGTGCCAGCAGGGCCCCGGGGAGCAATCAGCCCCAGCATTTT.

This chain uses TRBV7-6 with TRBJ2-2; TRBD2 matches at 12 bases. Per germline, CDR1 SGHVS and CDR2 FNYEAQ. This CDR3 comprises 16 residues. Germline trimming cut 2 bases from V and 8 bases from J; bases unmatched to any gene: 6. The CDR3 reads CASSLSWLAGGGELFF. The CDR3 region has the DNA TGTGCCAGCAGCTTAAGCTGGCTAGCGGGAGGGGGGGAGCTGTTTTTT.

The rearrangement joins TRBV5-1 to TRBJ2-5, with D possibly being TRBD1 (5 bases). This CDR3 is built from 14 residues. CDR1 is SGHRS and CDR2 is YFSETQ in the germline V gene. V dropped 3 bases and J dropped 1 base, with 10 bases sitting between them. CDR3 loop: CASSSTGLQETQYF. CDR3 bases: TGCGCCAGCAGCTCAACAGGCCTCCAAGAGACCCAGTACTTC.